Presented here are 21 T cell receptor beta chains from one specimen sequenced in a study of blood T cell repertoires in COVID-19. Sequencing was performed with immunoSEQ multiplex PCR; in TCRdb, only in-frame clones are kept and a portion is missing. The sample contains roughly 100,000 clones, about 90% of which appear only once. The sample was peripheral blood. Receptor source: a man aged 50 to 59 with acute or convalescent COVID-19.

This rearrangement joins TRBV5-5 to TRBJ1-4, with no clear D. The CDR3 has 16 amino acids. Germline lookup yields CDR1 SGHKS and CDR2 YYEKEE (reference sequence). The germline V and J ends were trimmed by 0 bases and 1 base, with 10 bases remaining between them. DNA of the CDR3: TGTGCCAGCAGCTTGGCCACGAGCGGAACTAATGAAAAACTGTTTTTT. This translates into CASSLATSGTNEKLFF.

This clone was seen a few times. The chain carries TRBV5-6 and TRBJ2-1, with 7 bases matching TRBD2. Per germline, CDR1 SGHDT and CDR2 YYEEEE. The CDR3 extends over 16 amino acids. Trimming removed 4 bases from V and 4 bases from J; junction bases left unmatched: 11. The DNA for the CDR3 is TGTGCCAGCAGCCCACGGTCGGGGGAGGGTTACAATGAGCAGTTCTTC. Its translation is CASSPRSGEGYNEQFF. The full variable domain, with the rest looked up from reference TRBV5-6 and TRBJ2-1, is DAGVTQSPTHLIKTRGQQVTLRCSPKSGHDTVSWYQQALGQGPQFIFQYYEEEERQRGNFPDRFSGHQFPNYSSELNVNALLLGDSALYLCASSPRSGEGYNEQFFGPGTRLTVL.

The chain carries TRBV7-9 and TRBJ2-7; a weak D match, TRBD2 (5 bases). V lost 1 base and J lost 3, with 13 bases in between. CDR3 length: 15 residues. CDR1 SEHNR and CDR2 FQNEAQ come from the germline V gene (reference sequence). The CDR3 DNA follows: TGTGCCAGCAGCTTAGGCTTGGACTCTCTCTACGAGCAGTACTTC. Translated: CASSLGLDSLYEQYF.

The CDR3 here is CATSSSAGGPADTQYF. In DNA, the CDR3 is TGTGCCACCAGCAGTTCAGCGGGGGGGCCAGCAGATACGCAGTATTTT. This sequence joins TRBV15 and TRBJ2-3, with 10 bases fitting TRBD2. V trimming: 3 bases; J trimming: 4 bases; junction bases outside the gene matches: 7. Germline values: CDR1 LNHNV, CDR2 YYDKDF (reference sequence). The CDR3 contains 16 residues.

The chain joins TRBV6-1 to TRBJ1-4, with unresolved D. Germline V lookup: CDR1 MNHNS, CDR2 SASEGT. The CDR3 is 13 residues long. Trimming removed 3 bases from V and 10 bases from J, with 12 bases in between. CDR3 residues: CASSDGGKGKLFF. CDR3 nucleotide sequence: TGTGCCAGCAGTGACGGAGGGAAAGGAAAACTGTTTTTT.

CDR3 in DNA: TGTGCCATCAGTCTAGCGGGGGGCACAGATACGCAGTATTTT. Residues: CAISLAGGTDTQYF. The chain links TRBV10-3 to TRBJ2-3; the match to TRBD2 covers 10 bases. The CDR3 is 14 residues long. Trimming at V came to 5 bases and at J to 1 base, leaving 0 bases not matched to a gene. CDR1 ENHRY and CDR2 SYGVKD come from the germline V gene.

DNA of the CDR3: TGTGCCAGCAGCCGACTCGGACAGACTAGCAATCAGCCCCAGCATTTT. Its protein is CASSRLGQTSNQPQHF. The V and J genes are TRBV2 and TRBJ1-5; D is possibly TRBD1 (6 bases). The CDR3 sequence is 16 residues long. Trimming stripped 6 bases from V and 0 bases from J, with 15 bases between. The V gene's germline CDR1 is SNHLY and CDR2 FYNNEI.

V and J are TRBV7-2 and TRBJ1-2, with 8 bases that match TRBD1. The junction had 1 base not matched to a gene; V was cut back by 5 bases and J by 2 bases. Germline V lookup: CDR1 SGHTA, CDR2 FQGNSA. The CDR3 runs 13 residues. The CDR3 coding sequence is TGTGCCAGCAGCCAGGGGGCCAACTATGGCTACACCTTC. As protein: CASSQGANYGYTF.

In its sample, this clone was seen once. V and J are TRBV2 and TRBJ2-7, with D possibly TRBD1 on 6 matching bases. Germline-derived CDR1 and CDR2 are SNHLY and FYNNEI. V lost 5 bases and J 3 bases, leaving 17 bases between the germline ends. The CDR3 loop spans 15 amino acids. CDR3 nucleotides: TGTGCCAGCAGTACAAACCAGGGACAAAGCTACGAGCAGTACTTC. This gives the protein CASSTNQGQSYEQYF.

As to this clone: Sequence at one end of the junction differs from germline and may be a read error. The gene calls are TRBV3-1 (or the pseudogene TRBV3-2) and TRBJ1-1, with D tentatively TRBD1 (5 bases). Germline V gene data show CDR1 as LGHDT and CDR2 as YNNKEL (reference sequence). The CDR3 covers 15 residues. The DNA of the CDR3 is TGTGCCAGCAGCCAAGATCCCCCGGGACTTACTGTAGCTTTCTTT. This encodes CASSQDPPGLTVAFF.

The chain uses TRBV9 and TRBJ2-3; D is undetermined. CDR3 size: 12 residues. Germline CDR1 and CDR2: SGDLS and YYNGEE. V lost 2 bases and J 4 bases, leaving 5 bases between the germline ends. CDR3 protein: CASSVLADTQYF. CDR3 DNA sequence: TGTGCCAGCAGCGTGCTAGCAGATACGCAGTATTTT.

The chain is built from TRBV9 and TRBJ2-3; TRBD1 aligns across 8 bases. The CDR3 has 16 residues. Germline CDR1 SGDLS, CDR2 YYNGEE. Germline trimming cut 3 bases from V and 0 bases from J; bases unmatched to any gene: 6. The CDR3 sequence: CASSAPTGDSTDTQYF. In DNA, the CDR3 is TGTGCCAGCAGCGCGCCGACAGGGGACAGCACAGATACGCAGTATTTT.

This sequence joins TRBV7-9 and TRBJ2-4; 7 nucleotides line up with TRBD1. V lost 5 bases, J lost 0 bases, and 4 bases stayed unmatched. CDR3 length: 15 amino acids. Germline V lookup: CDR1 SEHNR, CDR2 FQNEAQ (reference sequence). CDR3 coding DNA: TGTGCCAGCAGCCTGGGGACAGTAGCCAAAAACATTCAGTACTTC. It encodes CASSLGTVAKNIQYF.

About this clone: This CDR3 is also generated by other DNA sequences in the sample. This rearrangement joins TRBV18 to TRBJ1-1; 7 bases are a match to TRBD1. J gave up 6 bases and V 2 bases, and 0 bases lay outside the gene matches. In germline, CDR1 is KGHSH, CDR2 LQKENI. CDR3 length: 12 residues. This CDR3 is CASSPDRAEAFF. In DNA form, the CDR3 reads TGTGCCAGCTCACCAGACAGGGCTGAAGCTTTCTTT.

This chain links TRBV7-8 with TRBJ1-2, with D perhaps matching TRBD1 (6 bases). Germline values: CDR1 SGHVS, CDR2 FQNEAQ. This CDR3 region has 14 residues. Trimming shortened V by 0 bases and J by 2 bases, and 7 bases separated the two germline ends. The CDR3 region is CASSLAGQNYGYTF. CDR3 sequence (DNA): TGTGCCAGCAGCTTAGCAGGACAGAACTATGGCTACACCTTC.

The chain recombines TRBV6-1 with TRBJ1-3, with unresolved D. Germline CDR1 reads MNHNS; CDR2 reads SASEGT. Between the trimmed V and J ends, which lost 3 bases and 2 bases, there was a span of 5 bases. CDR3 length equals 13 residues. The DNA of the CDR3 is TGTGCCAGCAGTGAGTTTACTGGAAACACCATATATTTT. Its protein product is CASSEFTGNTIYF.

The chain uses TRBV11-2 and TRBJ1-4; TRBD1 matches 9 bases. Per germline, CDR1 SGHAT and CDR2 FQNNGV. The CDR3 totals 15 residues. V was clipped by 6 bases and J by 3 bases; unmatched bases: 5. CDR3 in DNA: TGTGCCAGCAGTCCAGGACAGGGGTCTAATGAAAAACTGTTTTTT. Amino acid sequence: CASSPGQGSNEKLFF.

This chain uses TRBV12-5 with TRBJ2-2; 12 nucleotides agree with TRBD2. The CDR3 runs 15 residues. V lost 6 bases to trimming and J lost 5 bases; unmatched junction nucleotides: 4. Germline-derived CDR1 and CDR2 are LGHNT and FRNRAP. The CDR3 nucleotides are TGTGCTAGTGGACCCGGACTAGCGGGGACCGGGGAGCTGTTTTTT. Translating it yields CASGPGLAGTGELFF.

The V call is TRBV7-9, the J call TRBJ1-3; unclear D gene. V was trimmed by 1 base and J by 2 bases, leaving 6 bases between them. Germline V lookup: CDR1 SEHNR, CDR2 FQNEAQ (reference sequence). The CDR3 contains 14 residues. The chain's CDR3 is CASSLVATGNTIYF. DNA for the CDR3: TGTGCCAGCAGCTTAGTAGCTACTGGAAACACCATATATTTT.

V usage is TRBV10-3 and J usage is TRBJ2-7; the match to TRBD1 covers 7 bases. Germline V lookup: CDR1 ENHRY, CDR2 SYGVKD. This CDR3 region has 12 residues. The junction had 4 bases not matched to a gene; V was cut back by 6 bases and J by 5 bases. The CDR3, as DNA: TGTGCCATCAGCCAGGGGGTAGACGAGCAGTACTTC. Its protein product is CAISQGVDEQYF.

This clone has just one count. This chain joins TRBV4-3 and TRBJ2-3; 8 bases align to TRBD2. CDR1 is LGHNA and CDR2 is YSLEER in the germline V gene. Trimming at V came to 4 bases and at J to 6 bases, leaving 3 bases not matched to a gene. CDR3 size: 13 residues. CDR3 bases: TGCGCCAGCAGCCTTCGGGGGGGGGATACGCAGTATTTT. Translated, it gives CASSLRGGDTQYF.